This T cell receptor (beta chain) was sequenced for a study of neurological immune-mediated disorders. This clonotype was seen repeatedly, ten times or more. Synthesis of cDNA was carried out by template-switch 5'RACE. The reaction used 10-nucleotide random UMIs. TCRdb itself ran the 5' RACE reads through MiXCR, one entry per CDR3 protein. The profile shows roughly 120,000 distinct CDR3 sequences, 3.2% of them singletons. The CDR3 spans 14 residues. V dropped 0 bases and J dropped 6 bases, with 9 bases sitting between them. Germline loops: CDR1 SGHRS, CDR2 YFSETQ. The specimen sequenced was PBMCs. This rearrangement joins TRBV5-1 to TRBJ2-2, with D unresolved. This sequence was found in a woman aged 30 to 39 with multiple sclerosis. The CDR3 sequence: CASSLVPAPGELFF. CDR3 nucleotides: TGCGCCAGCAGCTTGGTACCGGCCCCCGGGGAGCTGTTTTTT.